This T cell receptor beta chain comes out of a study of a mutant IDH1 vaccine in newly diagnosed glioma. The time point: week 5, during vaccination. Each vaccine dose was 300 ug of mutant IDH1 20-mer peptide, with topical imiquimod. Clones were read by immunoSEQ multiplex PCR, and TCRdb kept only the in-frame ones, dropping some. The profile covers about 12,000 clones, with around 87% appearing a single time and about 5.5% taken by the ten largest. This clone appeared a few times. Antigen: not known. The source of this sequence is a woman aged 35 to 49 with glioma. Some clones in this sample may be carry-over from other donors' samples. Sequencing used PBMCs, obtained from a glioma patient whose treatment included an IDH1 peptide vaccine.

For the CDR3, the DNA is TGTGCCAGCAGGACGGGACAGCCTTACGATGAGCAGTTCTTC. This gives the protein CASRTGQPYDEQFF. The V and J genes are TRBV7-8 and TRBJ2-1; 7 bases fit TRBD1. V was clipped by 6 bases and J by 8 bases; unmatched bases: 10. The CDR3 totals 14 residues. Germline V lookup: CDR1 SGHVS, CDR2 FQNEAQ.